This entry describes one TCR beta chain. No cognate antigen has been identified for it. No per-base quality is available; no much larger clone lies one base away. This sample is part of a study of blood T cell repertoires in COVID-19 (dated by TCRdb to the early 2020s). Some background on the complete study: Samples from collaborators originated in the United States, Italy and Spain and spanned both the acute and convalescent phases of COVID-19. The prospective study material was composed of cDNA or gDNA derived from T cells, B-cell-depleted T cells, or PBMCs. Subjects who had been exposed to COVID-19, were actively infected with it, or had recovered from it provided the deeply sampled blood TCRbeta repertoires that made up the dataset. A freely available public database, intended as a resource for researchers studying the immune response to SARS-CoV-2, is where the repertoires were released. The samples were drawn from two sources: the first 160 participants of the ongoing ImmuneRACE study, and approximately 1,300 subjects contributed by 6 global collaborators. A de-identified subject ID, COVID-19 status, age in years and sex were almost always included in the sample metadata. Where available, HLA class I and class II types were obtained from metadata supplied by the sample provider rather than from assay-based typing.

Whole blood was collected in K2EDTA tubes by collaborating institutions according to the institutions' own protocols. For TCRbeta analysis, collaborator samples were shipped as frozen whole blood, as isolated PBMCs, or as DNA extracted from either sample type. The immunoSEQ Assay, a bias-controlled multiplex PCR, was used to amplify TCRbeta CDR3 regions from genomic DNA. From the authors' description of their analysis: Within the assay, amplification of reference gene primers was used to estimate how many nucleated cells each sample contained. To quantify the absolute abundance of each unique TCRbeta CDR3 rearrangement, sequence reads were collapsed and filtered. For each sample, productive Simpson clonality was calculated as the square root of Simpson's diversity index over productive rearrangements. TCRdb stores this immuneACCESS table with in-frame sequences only. Part of the clones is absent; in the studies checked, under half of the shortfall reflects unresolved V genes, and no reason is known for the rest. V and J calls and clone size come straight from that table; D and trimming were deduced from the DNA. Here the sample has about 380,000 clones; 81% occur a single time. Of the sample, around 1.1% is held by the ten largest clones.

General study outcomes and caveats: The quantity of clinical and demographic metadata differed by source and by participant and was supplied without curation.

V sheds 4 bases and J sheds 2 bases, leaving 20 bases between their ends. From the cysteine up to the phenylalanine, the CDR3 has a length of 17 residues. CDR3 DNA only is kept here, 51 bases in frame from base 1. CDR1 and CDR2, looked up from the germline V gene, are SNHLY and FYNNEI. The sample taken for sequencing was peripheral blood. The receptor's source is a human donor with acute or convalescent COVID-19. The donor label of this sample is uncertain. The sequence joins TRBV2 to TRBJ1-1; the D region possibly corresponds to TRBD1 (5 bases align). The nucleotides read TGTGCCAGCAGTGGCCGGCAGGGCCGGTCATCAAACACTGAAGCTTTCTTT. It translates as CASSGRQGRSSNTEAFF.